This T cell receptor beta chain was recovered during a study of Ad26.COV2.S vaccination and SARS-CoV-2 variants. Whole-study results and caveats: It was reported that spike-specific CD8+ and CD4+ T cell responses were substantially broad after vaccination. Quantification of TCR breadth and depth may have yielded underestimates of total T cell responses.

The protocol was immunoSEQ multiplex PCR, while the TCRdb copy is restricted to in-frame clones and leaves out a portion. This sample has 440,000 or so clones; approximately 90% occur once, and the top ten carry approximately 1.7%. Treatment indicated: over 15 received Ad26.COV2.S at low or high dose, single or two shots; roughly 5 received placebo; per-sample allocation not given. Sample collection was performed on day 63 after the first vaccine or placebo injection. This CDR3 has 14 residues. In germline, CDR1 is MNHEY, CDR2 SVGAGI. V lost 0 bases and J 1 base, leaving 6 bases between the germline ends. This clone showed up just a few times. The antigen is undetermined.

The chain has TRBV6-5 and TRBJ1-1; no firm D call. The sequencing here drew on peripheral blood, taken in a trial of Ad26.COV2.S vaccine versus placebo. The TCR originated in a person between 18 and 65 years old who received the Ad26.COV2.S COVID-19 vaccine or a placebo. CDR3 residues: CASSYSRRNTEAFF. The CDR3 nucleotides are TGTGCCAGCAGTTACTCAAGGAGGAACACTGAAGCTTTCTTT.